This T cell receptor beta chain was retrieved from a study of blood T cell repertoires in COVID-19 (TCRdb year 2020). Background on the whole study: Samples covering the acute and convalescent phases of COVID-19 were provided by collaborators in the United States, Italy and Spain. The repertoires were made available in a free public database intended to serve as a resource for research on the immune response to SARS-CoV-2. The samples were drawn from two sources: the first 160 participants of the ongoing ImmuneRACE study, and 1,200 or so subjects contributed by 6 global collaborators. Subjects who had been exposed to COVID-19, were actively infected with it, or had recovered from it provided the deeply sampled blood TCRbeta repertoires that made up the dataset. Where HLA class I and class II types were available, the types were taken from metadata supplied by the sample provider, not from assay-based typing. The sample metadata nearly always contained a de-identified subject ID, COVID-19 status, age in years and sex. The material from the prospective study consisted of cDNA or gDNA derived from T cells, B-cell-depleted T cells, or PBMCs. The investigation overall reported the following: How much clinical and demographic metadata was included differed by source and by participant, and the metadata was provided uncurated.

This clone appeared a few times. No cognate antigen has been identified for it. No base-level quality is on record; no much larger clone is a single base apart. The immunoSEQ Assay, a bias-controlled multiplex PCR, was used to amplify TCRbeta CDR3 regions from genomic DNA. The study's own analysis went as follows. Within the assay, amplification of reference gene primers was used to estimate how many nucleated cells each sample contained. Sequence reads were collapsed and filtered to measure the absolute abundance of every unique TCRbeta CDR3 rearrangement. For each sample, productive Simpson clonality was calculated as the square root of Simpson's diversity index across productive rearrangements. TCRdb provides this immuneACCESS table in a form limited to in-frame rearrangements. Some clones are lacking; in checked studies, under half of them reflect an unresolved V gene, and why the rest are absent is not known. The D gene and trimming were derived from the DNA, and the V and J assignments and clone size from that table. In all, the sample holds 410,000 or so clones, and approximately 90% of those were seen once. Jointly, the top ten make up approximately 1.4% of the sample.

The V end loses 5 bases and the J end loses 1 base, and a stretch of 12 bases separates them. The CDR3 spans 14 residues, from the cysteine through the phenylalanine. Kept here is only the CDR3 DNA, which spans 42 bases and is read in frame from base 1. For CDR1 and CDR2, the germline V gene lists SGHAT and FQNNGV. Each collaborating institution followed its own protocols to collect whole blood in K2EDTA tubes. Collaborator samples were shipped for TCRbeta analysis as frozen whole blood, isolated PBMCs, or DNA extracted from either sample type. The clonotype comes from a woman aged 25 to 45 with active or convalescent COVID-19. Sequenced: peripheral blood. Recombination connected TRBV11-2 to TRBJ2-7; perhaps TRBD1 is the D gene, with 6 bases matching. The nucleotide sequence is given as TGTGCCAGCAGCCGGACAGCTTATTCCTACGAGCAGTACTTC. This is translated as CASSRTAYSYEQYF.